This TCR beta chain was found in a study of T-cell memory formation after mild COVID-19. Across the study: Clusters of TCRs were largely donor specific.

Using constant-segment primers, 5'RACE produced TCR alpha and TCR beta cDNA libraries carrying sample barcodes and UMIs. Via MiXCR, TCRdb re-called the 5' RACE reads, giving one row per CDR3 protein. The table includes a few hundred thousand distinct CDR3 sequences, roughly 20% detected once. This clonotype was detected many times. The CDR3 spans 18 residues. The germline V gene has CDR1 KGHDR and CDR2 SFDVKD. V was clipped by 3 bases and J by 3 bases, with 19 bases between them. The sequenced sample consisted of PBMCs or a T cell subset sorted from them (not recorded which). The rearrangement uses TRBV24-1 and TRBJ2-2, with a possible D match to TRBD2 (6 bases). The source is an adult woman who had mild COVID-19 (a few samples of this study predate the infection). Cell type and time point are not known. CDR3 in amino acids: CATSDPSPAGFDTGELFF. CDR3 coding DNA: TGTGCCACCAGTGATCCCAGCCCGGCGGGATTCGACACCGGGGAGCTGTTTTTT.